This T cell receptor (beta chain) was observed in a study of molecular identifiers for immune sequencing clone quantification. TCRdb re-called the PCR reads through MiXCR, storing one row per CDR3 protein. The sample has roughly 90,000 distinct CDR3 sequences; around 25% are singletons. Sequenced input: naive CD8+ T cells from blood, with Jurkat cell RNA spiked in. As to subset: FACS-sorted CD8+CD4-CCR7+CD45RA+ naive T cells. This receptor was taken from a human donor in good health. Some libraries in this study had Jurkat cell RNA spiked in.

The CDR3 spells CASSSAKYTDTQYF. The CDR3 DNA is TGTGCCAGCAGTTCGGCTAAATACACAGATACGCAGTATTTT. The chain is built from TRBV6-5 and TRBJ2-3; D gene ambiguous. The V gene lost 4 bases and the J gene lost 2 bases, with 10 bases spanning the gap. Germline V CDR1 and CDR2: MNHEY, SVGAGI. The CDR3 is made up of 14 amino acids.